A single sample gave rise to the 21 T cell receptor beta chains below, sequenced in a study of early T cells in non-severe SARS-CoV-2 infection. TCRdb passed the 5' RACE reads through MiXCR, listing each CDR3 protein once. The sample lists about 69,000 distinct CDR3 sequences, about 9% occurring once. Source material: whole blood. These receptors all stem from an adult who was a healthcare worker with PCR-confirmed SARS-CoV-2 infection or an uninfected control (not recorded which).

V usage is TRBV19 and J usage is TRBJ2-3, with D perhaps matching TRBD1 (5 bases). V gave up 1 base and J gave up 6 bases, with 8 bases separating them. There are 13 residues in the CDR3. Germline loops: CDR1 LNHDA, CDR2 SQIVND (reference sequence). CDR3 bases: TGTGCCAGTAGTATAGGCAGGGTGGATACGCAGTATTTT. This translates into CASSIGRVDTQYF.

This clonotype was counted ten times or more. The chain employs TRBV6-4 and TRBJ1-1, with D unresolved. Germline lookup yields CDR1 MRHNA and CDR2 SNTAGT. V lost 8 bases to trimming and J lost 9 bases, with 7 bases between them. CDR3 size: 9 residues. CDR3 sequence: CASPGKAFF. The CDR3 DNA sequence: TGTGCCAGCCCGGGTAAAGCTTTCTTT.

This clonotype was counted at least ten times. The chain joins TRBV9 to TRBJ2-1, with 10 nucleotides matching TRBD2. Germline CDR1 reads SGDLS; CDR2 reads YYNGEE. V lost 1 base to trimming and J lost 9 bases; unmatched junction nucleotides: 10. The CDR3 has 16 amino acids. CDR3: CASSVPRTSGQTEQFF. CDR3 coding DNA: TGTGCCAGCAGCGTACCCCGGACTAGCGGACAGACTGAGCAGTTCTTC.

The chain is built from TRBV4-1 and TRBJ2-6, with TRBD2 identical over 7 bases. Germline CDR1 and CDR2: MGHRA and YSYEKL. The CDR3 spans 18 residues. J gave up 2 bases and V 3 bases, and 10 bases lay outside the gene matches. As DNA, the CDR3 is TGCGCCAGCAGCCATATAACGACGGCGGGGGCTGGGGCCAACGTCCTGACTTTC. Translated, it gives CASSHITTAGAGANVLTF.

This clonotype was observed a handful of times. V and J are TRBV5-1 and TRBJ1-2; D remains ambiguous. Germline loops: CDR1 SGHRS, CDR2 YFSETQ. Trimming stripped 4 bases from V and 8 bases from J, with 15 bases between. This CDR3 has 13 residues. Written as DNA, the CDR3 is TGCGCCAGCAGCCGAGATCTTATGTGGGGCTACACCTTC. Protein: CASSRDLMWGYTF.

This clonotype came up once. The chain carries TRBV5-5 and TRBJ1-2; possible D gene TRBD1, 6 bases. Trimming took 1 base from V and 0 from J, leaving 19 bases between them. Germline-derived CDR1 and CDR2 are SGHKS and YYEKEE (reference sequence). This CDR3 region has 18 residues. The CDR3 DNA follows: TGTGCCAGCAGCTTGCGGCGACAGGCCGAGACCTCTAACTATGGCTACACCTTC. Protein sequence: CASSLRRQAETSNYGYTF.

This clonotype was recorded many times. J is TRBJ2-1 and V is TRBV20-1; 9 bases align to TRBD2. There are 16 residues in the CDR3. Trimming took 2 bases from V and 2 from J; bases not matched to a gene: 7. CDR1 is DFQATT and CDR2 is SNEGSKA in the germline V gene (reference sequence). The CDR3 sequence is CSARLGLAATYNEQFF. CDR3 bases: TGCAGTGCTAGATTGGGACTAGCAGCAACCTACAATGAGCAGTTCTTC.

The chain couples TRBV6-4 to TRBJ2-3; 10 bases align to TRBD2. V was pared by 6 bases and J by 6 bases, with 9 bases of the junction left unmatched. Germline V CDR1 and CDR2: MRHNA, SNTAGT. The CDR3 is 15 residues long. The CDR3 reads CASSMTSGSPDTQYF. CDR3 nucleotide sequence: TGTGCCAGCAGCATGACTAGCGGGTCGCCCGATACGCAGTATTTT.

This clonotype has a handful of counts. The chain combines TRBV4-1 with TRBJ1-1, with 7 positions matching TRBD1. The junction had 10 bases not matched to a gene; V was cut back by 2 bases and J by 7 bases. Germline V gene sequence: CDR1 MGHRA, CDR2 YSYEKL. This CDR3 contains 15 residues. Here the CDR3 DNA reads TGCGCCAGCAGCCAACCAACCGGGACAGTCTATGAAGCTTTCTTT. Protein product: CASSQPTGTVYEAFF.

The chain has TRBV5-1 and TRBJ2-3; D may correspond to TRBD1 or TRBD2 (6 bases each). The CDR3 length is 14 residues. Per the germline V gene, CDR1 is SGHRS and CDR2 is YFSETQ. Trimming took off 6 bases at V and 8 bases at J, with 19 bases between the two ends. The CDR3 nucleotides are TGCGCCAGCACCAGACAGGAGGGGAGCGGTACGCAGTATTTT. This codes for CASTRQEGSGTQYF.

Here the CDR3 DNA reads TGTGCCACCAGTGACGCAGCCACTAACACTGAAGCTTTCTTT. This gives the protein CATSDAATNTEAFF. The chain has TRBV24-1 and TRBJ1-1; D gene ambiguous. The CDR3 runs to 14 residues. The ends were cut back, 4 bases at V and 2 bases at J, with 10 bases in the middle. Germline V gives CDR1 KGHDR, CDR2 SFDVKD.

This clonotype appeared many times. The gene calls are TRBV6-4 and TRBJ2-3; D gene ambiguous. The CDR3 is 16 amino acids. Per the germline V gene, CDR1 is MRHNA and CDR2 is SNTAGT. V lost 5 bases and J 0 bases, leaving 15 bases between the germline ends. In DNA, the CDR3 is TGTGCCAGCAGTTCTGGACGGAGTTATAGCACAGATACGCAGTATTTT. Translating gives CASSSGRSYSTDTQYF.

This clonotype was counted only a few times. CDR3 sequence: CASSLSFALGPEGEKLFF. CDR3 sequence (DNA): TGCGCCAGCAGCCTTTCCTTTGCATTAGGCCCAGAGGGTGAAAAACTGTTTTTT. The chain carries TRBV4-1 and TRBJ1-4; D gene unclear. Germline CDR1 is MGHRA and CDR2 is YSYEKL. The V and J ends lost 4 bases and 7 bases respectively, with 25 bases between them. The CDR3 runs 18 residues.

The CDR3 region has the DNA TGTGCCAGCAGCTCTGACAGGGGCCTAGATACGCAGTATTTT. Translating gives CASSSDRGLDTQYF. The V and J genes are TRBV7-2 and TRBJ2-3; 8 bases match TRBD1. Germline V gives CDR1 SGHTA, CDR2 FQGNSA. This CDR3 comprises 14 residues. The ends lost 4 bases at V and 5 bases at J; junction bases unmatched: 5.

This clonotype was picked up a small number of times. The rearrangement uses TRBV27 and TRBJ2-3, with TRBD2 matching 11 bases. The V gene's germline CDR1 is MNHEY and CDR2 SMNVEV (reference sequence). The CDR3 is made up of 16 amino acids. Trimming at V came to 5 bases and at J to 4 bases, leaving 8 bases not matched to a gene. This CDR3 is CASSPLLAGGSDTQYF. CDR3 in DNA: TGTGCCAGCAGTCCCCTCCTAGCGGGGGGTTCAGATACGCAGTATTTT.

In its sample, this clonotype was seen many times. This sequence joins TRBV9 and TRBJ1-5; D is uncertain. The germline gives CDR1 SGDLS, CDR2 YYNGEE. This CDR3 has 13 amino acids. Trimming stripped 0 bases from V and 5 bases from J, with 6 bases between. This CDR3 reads CASSVATDQPQHF. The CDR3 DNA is TGTGCCAGCAGCGTAGCTACGGATCAGCCCCAGCATTTT.

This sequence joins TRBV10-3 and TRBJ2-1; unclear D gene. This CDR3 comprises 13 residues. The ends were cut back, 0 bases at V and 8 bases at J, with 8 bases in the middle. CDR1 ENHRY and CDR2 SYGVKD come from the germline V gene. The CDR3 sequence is CAISESFADEQFF. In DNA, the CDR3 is TGTGCCATCAGTGAGTCGTTCGCCGATGAGCAGTTCTTC.

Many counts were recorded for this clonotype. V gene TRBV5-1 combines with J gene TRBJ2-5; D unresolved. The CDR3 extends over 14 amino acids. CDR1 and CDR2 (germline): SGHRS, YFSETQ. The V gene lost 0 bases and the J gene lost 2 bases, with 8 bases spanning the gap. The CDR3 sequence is CASSLAARQETQYF. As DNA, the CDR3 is TGCGCCAGCAGCTTGGCAGCGAGGCAAGAGACCCAGTACTTC.

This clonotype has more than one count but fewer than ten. CDR3 DNA sequence: TGTGCCAGCGCAAGTTCAGGGGGCACAGATACGCAGTATTTT. Protein sequence: CASASSGGTDTQYF. This chain connects TRBV6-4 to TRBJ2-3; D may be TRBD1 (6 bases). The CDR3 spans 14 residues. Germline CDR1 and CDR2: MRHNA and SNTAGT. The germline V and J ends were trimmed by 8 bases and 1 base, with 13 bases remaining between them.

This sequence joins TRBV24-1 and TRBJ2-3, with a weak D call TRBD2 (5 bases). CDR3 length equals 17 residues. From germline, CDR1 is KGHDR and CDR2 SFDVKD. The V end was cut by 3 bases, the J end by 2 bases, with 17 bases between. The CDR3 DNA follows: TGTGCCACCAGTGATCCTTCCCACGGGATCTACACAGATACGCAGTATTTT. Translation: CATSDPSHGIYTDTQYF.

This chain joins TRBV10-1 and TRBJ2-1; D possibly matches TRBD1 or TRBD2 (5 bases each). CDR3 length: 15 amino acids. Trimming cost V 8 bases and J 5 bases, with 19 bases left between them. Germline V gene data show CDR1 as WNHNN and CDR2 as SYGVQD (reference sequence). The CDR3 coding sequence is TGCGCCAGCGGAACGGGGACGGTGGGTCACAATGAGCAGTTCTTC. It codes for CASGTGTVGHNEQFF.